The clone carrying this T cell receptor (delta chain) is medium-sized within its sample. Gammadelta T cells were flow-sorted from PBMC into Vgamma9/Vdelta2+ and Vdelta2-negative populations for bulk analysis. This sample is drawn from a study of γδ T cells in repeated Plasmodium falciparum infection. Across the whole study: Donors were malaria-exposed Malian children or age- and gender-matched Australian children. Malian repertoires were sampled cross-sectionally without transmission and longitudinally through febrile malaria.

V lost 3 bases, J lost 4 bases, and 7 bases stayed unmatched. Looked up from germline, CDR1 is GEAIGNYY and CDR2 is EKD. The CDR3 loop spans 16 amino acids. TCRdb re-called clones from the multiplex PCR reads via CATT. The repertoire has around 57,000 delta-chain clones, roughly 1.8% of them found once; the top ten carry over 12%. This TCR was recovered from a pool of human donors (malaria-infected and uninfected, not separated). The specimen sequenced was gamma-delta T cells from blood. The chain is built from TRDV2 and TRDJ1, with TRDD3 matching over 13 bases. The CDR3 here is CACDLYWGIRGDKLIF. The CDR3 DNA is TGTGCCTGTGACCTGTACTGGGGGATACGCGGCGATAAACTCATCTTT.